The 16 T cell receptor beta chains below all came from one sample that was sequenced in a study of T cell clonality in common variable immunodeficiency. Produced via immunoSEQ multiplex PCR; TCRdb's table is partial and in-frame only. The repertoire consists of tens of thousands of clones, none detected only once. Sequenced input: peripheral blood mononuclear cells. These receptors all stem from a person between 18 and 75 years old in good health.

This clone was recorded many times. The CDR3 end falls 3 residues outside the read, so it is completed with the germline J gene. The J gene is TRBJ1-5, the V gene TRBV5-1; 7 bases fit TRBD1. Trimming cost V 4 bases and J 0 bases; bases outside gene matches: 7. CDR3 size: 16 residues. Germline values: CDR1 SGHRS, CDR2 YFSETQ. The part of the CDR3 DNA that was read is TGCGCCAGCAGCAGGGGGACAGTTGATAGCAATCAGCCC. Its protein product is CASSRGTVDSNQP. The full CDR3 reads CASSRGTVDSNQPQHF.

This clone was detected ten times or more. The CDR3 protein is CASSANRGRGYTF. The sequenced part of the CDR3 DNA is TGTGCCAGCAGCGCTAACAGGGGCCGCGGC. The chain has TRBV5-6 and TRBJ1-2; the match to TRBD1 covers 7 bases. With the read ending 3 residues before the CDR3 end, the germline J gene is used to fill in that end. This CDR3 region has 13 residues. Germline-derived CDR1 and CDR2 are SGHDT and YYEEEE.

This clone has just a few counts. The CDR3 end falls 3 residues outside the read, so it is completed with the germline J gene. This CDR3 is also generated by other DNA sequences in the sample. The J gene is TRBJ1-2, the V gene TRBV29-1, with TRBD1 identical over 10 bases. The CDR3 has 12 amino acids. CDR1 and CDR2 (germline): SQVTM, ANQGSEA. The CDR3 sequence: CSVRDRGDGYTF. The CDR3 bases that were read are TGCAGCGTCCGGGACAGGGGAGACGGG.

This clone was detected ten times or more. The read stops 3 residues short of the end of the CDR3; the missing end is completed from the germline J gene. The chain has TRBV7-6 and TRBJ2-3, with D hard to call. This CDR3 is built from 14 residues. From germline, CDR1 is SGHVS and CDR2 FNYEAQ. V was pared by 7 bases and J by 6 bases, with 17 bases between. The DNA read from the CDR3 is TGTGCCAGCACCAAGAGCCCTCCGCTGGATACG. It yields the protein CASTKSPPLDT. The entire CDR3 reads CASTKSPPLDTQYF.

This clone was counted many times. The CDR3 extends 3 residues past the end of the read, so its final part is completed from the germline J gene. The V call is TRBV5-1, the J call TRBJ2-1; 12 positions match TRBD2. Per the germline V gene, CDR1 is SGHRS and CDR2 is YFSETQ. V shed 4 bases, J shed 8 bases, and the junction held 16 bases outside the gene matches. This CDR3 comprises 18 residues. CDR3 region: CASSPSALAGGAGDEQFF. The CDR3 DNA, read in part, is TGCGCCAGCAGCCCTTCAGCCCTAGCGGGAGGGGCTGGAGATGAG.

This clone was seen only a few times. The junction departs from the called germline gene at one end, perhaps through a read error. The sequenced fragment ends 3 residues before the CDR3 boundary, so the rest is inferred from the germline J gene. The chain joins TRBV7-7 to TRBJ2-1; D possibly corresponds to TRBD2 (5 bases). In germline, CDR1 is SSHAT, CDR2 FNYEAQ (reference sequence). The CDR3 is 16 amino acids. The covered CDR3 bases are TGTGCTAGCACACCCCTCCTGGGCGGGCCCTACAATGAG. Translated: CASTPLLGGPYNE. The whole CDR3 is CASTPLLGGPYNEQFF.

Details on this clone: The read comes to an end 3 residues before the CDR3 does, leaving the germline J gene to fill in the end. The chain has TRBV5-1 and TRBJ2-7; no firm D call. CDR1 and CDR2 (germline): SGHRS, YFSETQ. Trimming took 3 bases from V and 3 from J, leaving 13 bases between them. This CDR3 spans 14 amino acids. The sequenced CDR3 bases are TGCGCCAGCAGCTCGCTAGAACGAAGCTACGAG. It encodes CASSSLERSYE. The full CDR3 is CASSSLERSYEQYF. Filled out from reference TRBV5-1 and TRBJ2-7, the complete variable domain reads KAGVTQTPRYLIKTRGQQVTLSCSPISGHRSVSWYQQTPGQGLQFLFEYFSETQRNKGNFPGRFSGRQFSNSRSEMNVSTLELGDSALYLCASSSLERSYEQYFGPGTRLTVT.

This clone was observed at least ten times. Read coverage stops 3 residues before the CDR3 terminus; the germline J gene supplies the remainder. Other DNA variants within this sample encode the same CDR3. The chain recombines TRBV5-1 with TRBJ2-5; TRBD2 matches at 7 bases. Per germline, CDR1 SGHRS and CDR2 YFSETQ. V lost 4 bases to trimming and J lost 2 bases; unmatched junction nucleotides: 2. This CDR3 is built from 13 residues. CDR3: CASSSGAQETQYF. CDR3 bases read: TGCGCCAGCAGCAGCGGGGCGCAAGAGACC. The variable domain in full, completed from reference TRBV5-1 and TRBJ2-5, reads KAGVTQTPRYLIKTRGQQVTLSCSPISGHRSVSWYQQTPGQGLQFLFEYFSETQRNKGNFPGRFSGRQFSNSRSEMNVSTLELGDSALYLCASSSGAQETQYFGPGTRLLVL.

This clone appeared many times. The read comes to an end 3 residues before the CDR3 does, leaving the germline J gene to fill in the end. This chain links TRBV20-1 with TRBJ2-7; tentative D call: TRBD1 (6 bases). V shed 8 bases and J shed 5 bases, with 16 bases lying between them. This CDR3 has 12 amino acids. The germline V gene has CDR1 DFQATT and CDR2 SNEGSKA (reference sequence). The sequenced part of the CDR3 DNA is TGCAGTCCATCCCTCAAGGGGGACGAG. This translates into CSPSLKGDE. The CDR3 reads in full as CSPSLKGDEQYF.

This clone has at least ten counts. The sequence runs out 3 residues before the end of the CDR3; the remainder is reconstructed from the germline J gene. V and J are TRBV5-1 and TRBJ2-3; 10 bases match TRBD2. The CDR3 is made up of 15 amino acids. Unmatched junction bases numbered 4, after V lost 0 bases and J lost 6 bases. Germline V lookup: CDR1 SGHRS, CDR2 YFSETQ. The CDR3 sequence is CASSLVASGGDTQYF. Incomplete CDR3 DNA: TGCGCCAGCAGCTTGGTTGCTAGCGGGGGCGATACG.

Remarks on this clone: Sequencing ends 3 residues short of the CDR3 end; the germline J gene provides the rest. The J gene is TRBJ2-3, the V gene TRBV20-1; TRBD2 agrees at 7 bases. Germline CDR1 DFQATT, CDR2 SNEGSKA (reference sequence). The CDR3 is made up of 14 amino acids. The CDR3 loop reads CSLSGGLIKETQYF. CDR3 bases read: TGCAGCTTATCGGGGGGACTAATTAAAGAGACG.

Many counts were recorded for this clone. The observed sequence ends 3 residues before the CDR3 terminus, with the missing tail filled in from the germline J gene. The chain couples TRBV10-3 to TRBJ2-2, with TRBD1 identical over 8 bases. V was clipped by 9 bases and J by 1 base; unmatched bases: 4. The germline V gene has CDR1 ENHRY and CDR2 SYGVKD. This CDR3 has 14 amino acids. The CDR3: CAIKDRGNTGELFF. Partial CDR3 DNA: TGTGCCATTAAAGACAGGGGGAACACCGGGGAG.

This clone was seen at least ten times. With the read ending 3 residues before the CDR3 end, the germline J gene is used to fill in that end. J is TRBJ2-1 and V is TRBV10-3, with 13 bases aligning to TRBD2. CDR1 is ENHRY and CDR2 is SYGVKD in the germline V gene. CDR3 length: 18 amino acids. The ends lost 3 bases at V and 6 bases at J; junction bases unmatched: 11. Here the CDR3 reads CAISDPRIRLAGGNEQFF. CDR3 DNA, as far as it was read: TGTGCCATCAGTGATCCCCGTATCAGACTAGCGGGAGGCAATGAG.

The sample holds many counts of this clone. The sequence runs out 3 residues before the end of the CDR3; the remainder is reconstructed from the germline J gene. V usage is TRBV7-8 and J usage is TRBJ2-2; 14 nucleotides agree with TRBD2. V shed 9 bases and J 5 bases; nucleotides not matched to a gene: 8. The CDR3 consists of 16 residues. The germline gives CDR1 SGHVS, CDR2 FQNEAQ. The CDR3 region is CASSVGLAGVTGELFF. The covered CDR3 bases are TGTGCCAGTAGCGTGGGACTAGCGGGAGTTACCGGGGAG.

This clone showed up just a few times. The read falls 3 residues short of the CDR3 end, and the missing part is taken from the germline J gene. The chain uses TRBV5-5 and TRBJ2-3; D is possibly TRBD1 (5 bases). V dropped 0 bases and J dropped 4 bases, with 6 bases sitting between them. Germline V gene data show CDR1 as SGHKS and CDR2 as YYEKEE (reference sequence). CDR3 size: 13 residues. Partial CDR3 DNA: TGTGCCAGCAGCTTGGGGGGCGCAGATACG. It codes for CASSLGGADT. The full CDR3 reads CASSLGGADTQYF.

This clone was seen at least ten times. The read finishes 3 residues shy of the CDR3 end, and the germline J gene is used to complete it. V and J are TRBV5-1 and TRBJ2-1, with TRBD2 identical over 9 bases. With V trimmed by 0 bases and J by 7 bases, 8 bases remained unmatched. This CDR3 is 16 amino acids long. Germline CDR1 reads SGHRS; CDR2 reads YFSETQ. CDR3 DNA (partial): TGCGCCAGCAGCTTGGGACGCGGGGGGGCGTGGAATGAG. This gives the protein CASSLGRGGAWNE. The CDR3, in full, reads CASSLGRGGAWNEQFF.